This T cell receptor (beta chain) derives from a study of beta chain features in type 1 diabetes (dated 2018 in TCRdb). For context, the study as a whole: Mean age, gender distribution, total cell number and subset yield were not different between patients and healthy donors. A total of roughly 98,000,000 sorted cells were examined across all samples, and RNA yield correlated strongly with the number of cells per subset. Regulatory and stem cell-like memory subsets were isolated from only 8 patients and about eight healthy donors, whereas naive and central memory subsets came from all 30 or so donors. In the study, recently diagnosed type 1 diabetes patients and matched healthy donors were compared on the TCRB repertoires of their sorted circulating CD4+ T cell subsets.

The entire isolated RNA was reverse transcribed using the High Capacity cDNA Reverse Transcription Kit, and thus expressed TCRB transcripts were sequenced. Naive, central memory and regulatory T cell samples underwent deep immunoSEQ sequencing, averaging about 3.3 million total reads per sample. After sorted cells were lysed in RLT buffer, RNA was extracted with DNase-treated RNeasy Micro or Mini kits, with the choice depending on cell number. Each cell subset was processed separately to prevent cross-contamination, with patient and healthy donor samples processed together. TCRB sequences were amplified from cDNA with the immunoSEQ multiplex PCR, producing 87-bp fragments spanning the CDR3 region. Sequencing of the amplicons was performed on the Illumina HiSeq platform. Per the authors' processing: PCR bias was computationally corrected using synthetic template baselines, reads within Hamming distance 2 were collapsed, and singletons that could not be merged were discarded. Reads were aligned against IMGT to assign V, D and J genes, CDR3 length and insertions or deletions at six rearrangement sites. Within each subset, clonotype counts were normalized to the number of sorted cells before true diversity and Gini coefficients were calculated with the tcR R package. Repertoire sharing was quantified using the overlap coefficient calculated on TCRB nucleotide sequences. TCRdb took over this immuneACCESS table, retaining in-frame rearrangements with V and J assigned. Such tables are incomplete; in checked studies, under half of the missing clones stem from an unresolved V gene, and the remainder is unexplained. V, J and clone size were drawn from that table, and D and trimming were deduced from the DNA. Within this sample are roughly 300,000 clones, with 14% of them counted one time only. The top ten clonotypes cover about 6.6% of the sample.

General conclusions and limits of the study: Because cDNA was sequenced instead of genomic DNA, activated cells with high expression could be over-represented, although the groups did not differ in activation or CD3 levels. Only small numbers of individuals were included in the HLA sub-analyses, which left unresolved whether HLA type had any influence on TCRB rearrangement. PCR might favor shorter templates, but patient and control samples were amplified and corrected together, so any skew would affect both groups equally. Naive, central memory and regulatory TCRB repertoires appeared to be more similar among patients than among healthy donors. At VDJ recombination sites, patients with type 1 diabetes made fewer insertions and deleted more nucleotides, a pattern implying thymic rearrangement abnormalities. Type 1 diabetes patients showed a moderate but significant shortening of TCRB CDR3 length in all four CD4+ subsets.

Each donor gave one peripheral blood draw, averaging roughly 100 mL, which was collected into heparinised tubes. Naive, central memory, regulatory and stem cell-like memory CD4+ T cells were sorted on a BD FACSAria II using a panel including CD45RO, CCR7, CD25, CD127, CD95 and CD27. Every sorted population had a purity above 95%. PBMCs were isolated right away by Lymphoprep density gradient centrifugation and were stained directly, without culture. Samples were stained and sorted in pairs, with one healthy donor and one patient per experiment, so that batch effects were minimized. This clone was seen repeatedly, ten times or more. This receptor's antigen is unknown. Base qualities were left out, and no much larger clone turns up one base away. From the germline V gene, CDR1 is SGHRS and CDR2 is YFSETQ. There are 15 amino acids in the CDR3, from cysteine to phenylalanine inclusive. This entry keeps only the CDR3 DNA: 45 bases, framed from base 1. The junction shows trimming of 0 bases on V and 3 bases on J, plus 10 bases between the germline ends.

The sequence is built from TRBV5-1 and TRBJ2-4; perhaps TRBD2 is the D gene, with 5 bases matching. Material: central memory CD4+ T cells from blood. The receptor comes from a man aged 25-40 years in good health. Read as DNA, the sequence is TGCGCCAGCAGCTTGGCCGGTGACTACAAAAACATTCAGTACTTC. Translated, it gives CASSLAGDYKNIQYF.